Below, 7 T cell receptor beta chains from the same sample are listed, as sequenced in a study of shared clonotypes between healthy human individuals. TCRdb's table, derived via immunoSEQ multiplex PCR, lists solely in-frame clones and lacks some. The sample has around 2.5 million clones, more than 85% seen once; the top ten hold roughly 0.36%. The sample consisted of naive CD4+ T cells from PBMCs. Subset noted: CD45RA+ positively selected. All receptors derive from a man between 18 and 35 years old in good health. Some clones in this sample may be carry-over from other donors' samples.

V gene TRBV5-4 combines with J gene TRBJ2-1, with TRBD2 matching over 16 bases. Trimming at V came to 5 bases and at J to 4 bases, leaving 9 bases not matched to a gene. From germline, CDR1 is SGHNT and CDR2 YYREEE (reference sequence). The CDR3 is made up of 18 amino acids. The CDR3 protein is CASRAGTSGRARYNEQFF. The CDR3 coding sequence is TGTGCCAGCAGGGCCGGGACTAGCGGGAGGGCCCGGTACAATGAGCAGTTCTTC.

This chain uses TRBV6-6 with TRBJ1-1, with D unresolved. Germline CDR1 reads MNHNY; CDR2 reads SVGAGI (reference sequence). The CDR3 is 11 amino acids. With 2 bases removed from V and 7 bases from J, the gap between germline ends came to 5 bases. CDR3 residues: CASSYRVEAFF. CDR3 bases: TGTGCCAGCAGTTACAGGGTTGAAGCTTTCTTT.

V and J are TRBV18 and TRBJ2-1, with D uncertain. From germline, CDR1 is KGHSH and CDR2 LQKENI. V was clipped by 2 bases and J by 2 bases, with 7 bases between them. The CDR3 covers 14 residues. The CDR3 sequence: CASSPGIAYNEQFF. CDR3 in DNA: TGTGCCAGCTCACCAGGGATCGCCTACAATGAGCAGTTCTTC. The full variable domain, its missing parts supplied by reference TRBV18 and TRBJ2-1, is NAGVMQNPRHLVRRRGQEARLRCSPMKGHSHVYWYRQLPEEGLKFMVYLQKENIIDESGMPKERFSAEFPKEGPSILRIQQVVRGDSAAYFCASSPGIAYNEQFFGPGTRLTVL.

This chain connects TRBV5-1 to TRBJ2-2, with D unresolved. Trimming removed 3 bases at V and 0 bases at J, with 9 bases between. Germline CDR1 SGHRS, CDR2 YFSETQ. The length of the CDR3 is 15 residues. The CDR3 is CASSYMSTNTGELFF. In nucleotides, the CDR3 is TGCGCCAGCAGCTATATGTCCACGAACACCGGGGAGCTGTTTTTT.

Note on this clone: The sample has other DNA sequences that encode this CDR3 too. The V call is TRBV5-1, the J call TRBJ2-6; D gene unclear. The CDR3 has 15 amino acids. V lost 2 bases and J 1 base, leaving 7 bases between the germline ends. The germline V gene encodes CDR1 SGHRS and CDR2 YFSETQ. The DNA of the CDR3 is TGCGCCAGCAGCTTAGCTGGGTCTGGGGCCAACGTCCTGACTTTC. Translation gives CASSLAGSGANVLTF.

The V call is TRBV23-1, the J call TRBJ2-2, with 9 nucleotides matching TRBD1. TRBV23-1 is sorted into the ORF group, with uncertain function. V lost 4 bases, J lost 6 bases, and 6 bases stayed unmatched. CDR3 size: 15 residues. The CDR3 spells CASSPPNRGPGELFF. The CDR3 DNA follows: TGCGCCAGCAGTCCGCCAAACAGGGGGCCCGGGGAGCTGTTTTTT.

A single count supports this clone. This rearrangement joins TRBV28 to TRBJ1-2; 8 nucleotides align to TRBD1. Germline CDR1 reads MDHEN; CDR2 reads SYDVKM. This CDR3 comprises 14 residues. V was clipped by 6 bases and J by 1 base; unmatched bases: 4. The CDR3 here is CASRADRGNYGYTF. The CDR3 coding sequence is TGTGCCAGCAGAGCCGACAGGGGTAACTATGGCTACACCTTC.